The following is a TCR beta chain sequence with its context. Its antigen is unknown. Nothing much larger sits one base from this clone, and base qualities are not available. The CDR3 sequence holds 14 residues, the cysteine and phenylalanine included. Only the CDR3 DNA stays, 42 bases, in frame from base 1. After removal of 1 base from V and 7 bases from J, the junction retains 6 bases not matched to a gene. As encoded in the germline V gene (reference sequence), CDR1 is LGHDT while CDR2 is YNNKEL. This sample is part of a study of blood T cell repertoires in COVID-19 (dated by TCRdb to 2018 to 2020). For the wider study: The collaborator samples originated in the United States, Italy and Spain and spanned the acute and convalescent phases of COVID-19. The prospective study material was composed of cDNA or gDNA derived from T cells, B-cell-depleted T cells, or PBMCs. The dataset comprised deeply sampled blood TCRbeta repertoires from subjects exposed to, actively infected with, or recovered from COVID-19. A freely available public database, intended as a resource for researchers studying the immune response to SARS-CoV-2, is where the repertoires were released. The samples were drawn from two sources: the first 160 participants of the ongoing ImmuneRACE study, and 1,000 to 1,500 subjects contributed by 6 global collaborators. Sample metadata almost always included a de-identified subject ID, COVID-19 status, age in years and sex. Where available, HLA class I and class II types were obtained from metadata supplied by the sample provider rather than from assay-based typing. Overall results and qualifications from the work: How much clinical and demographic metadata was included differed by source and by participant, and the metadata was provided uncurated.

The immunoSEQ Assay, a bias-controlled multiplex PCR, was used to amplify TCRbeta CDR3 regions from genomic DNA. Turning to the authors' computational methods: The number of nucleated cells in each sample was estimated from the amplification of reference gene primers within the assay. To quantify the absolute abundance of each unique TCRbeta CDR3 rearrangement, sequence reads were collapsed and filtered. For each sample, productive Simpson clonality was calculated as the square root of Simpson's diversity index across productive rearrangements. TCRdb limited this immuneACCESS table to in-frame rearrangements with V and J called. A share of clones is missing; checked studies link under half to unresolved V genes, and the rest is unexplained. V, J and clone size are those of that table, while D and trimming were read from the DNA. The sample table shows over 80,000 clones, and 80% are seen once. The top ten clones comprise about 9.4% of the sample.

Collaborating institutions collected whole blood in K2EDTA tubes following their own protocols. For TCRbeta analysis, collaborator samples were shipped as frozen whole blood, as isolated PBMCs, or as DNA extracted from either sample type. Source material: peripheral blood. The source of this sequence is a woman in her 70s with acute or convalescent COVID-19. The chain uses TRBV3-1 (or the pseudogene TRBV3-2) and TRBJ1-2, and TRBD1 aligns with 7 junction nucleotides. The CDR3 protein: CASSQGHQGVGYTF. The DNA is TGTGCCAGCAGCCAAGGGCACCAGGGGGTTGGCTACACCTTC.